Listed below are T cell receptor beta chains from one sample, sequenced in a study of shared clonotypes between healthy human individuals. Produced via immunoSEQ multiplex PCR; TCRdb's table is partial and in-frame only. The sample has around 2.3 million clones, almost 96% seen once. The specimen sequenced was naive CD4+ T cells sorted from blood. The origin of the receptors is a man younger than 35 in good health. Each CDR3 is given with its conserved first and last residue. Each record gives: CDR3 length, V gene, J gene, CDR3 protein.

>15|TRBV9|TRBJ2-1
CASSVSDRTYNEQFF
>15|TRBV29-1|TRBJ2-7
CSVEDQGTNSYEQYF
>14|TRBV10-2|TRBJ1-1
CASSERGSATEAFF
>17|TRBV28|TRBJ1-5
CASSPGFTASSNQPQHF
>15|TRBV7-9|TRBJ1-2
CASSSYPGPSYGYTF
>16|TRBV10-2|TRBJ2-3
CASRGGLRLRTDTQYF
>15|TRBV7-7|TRBJ2-5
CASSPTGTGQETQYF
>15|TRBV7-8|TRBJ2-1
CASSLLAGVYGEQFF
>17|TRBV4-3|TRBJ1-2
CASSQERSFGGAYGYTF
>13|TRBV30|TRBJ2-7
CAWRSGIYYEQYF
>16|TRBV2|TRBJ2-7
CASTHPMKGFTYEQYF
>15|TRBV6-5|TRBJ2-3
CASSYTGTGEDTQYF
>15|TRBV19|TRBJ2-1
CASSGRAYLHNEQFF
>13|TRBV10-3|TRBJ1-1
CATQGQMNTEAFF
>16|TRBV11-2|TRBJ1-2
CASSLDRARSTYGYTF